A single sample is the source of the 28 T cell receptor beta chains below, sequenced in a study of CD8+ T cells in alopecia areata. Following RNA extraction, reverse transcription yielded cDNA that acted as the sequencing template. TCRdb's table, derived via immunoSEQ multiplex PCR, lists solely in-frame clones and lacks some. Of 100,000 to 150,000 clones listed, about 50% are singletons. Source material: NKG2D-low CD8+ T cells sorted from blood. All receptors derive from a human donor with alopecia areata.

In its sample, this clone was seen a few times. This chain uses TRBV29-1 with TRBJ2-7; D may be TRBD1 or TRBD2 (6 bases each). V gave up 5 bases and J gave up 5 bases, with 10 bases separating them. Germline lookup yields CDR1 SQVTM and CDR2 ANQGSEA. CDR3 size: 11 residues. The CDR3 DNA reads TGCAGCGTTTGGGGGGCCGACGAGCAGTACTTC. Amino acid sequence: CSVWGADEQYF.

The chain couples TRBV6-6 to TRBJ1-6, with unresolved D. The germline V gene has CDR1 MNHNY and CDR2 SVGAGI (reference sequence). This CDR3 comprises 10 residues. Deletions cut 2 bases from V and 15 bases from J, with 5 bases between. The CDR3 coding sequence is TGTGCCAGCAGTTACCCAAACCTCCACTTT. This translates into CASSYPNLHF.

This clone was seen a single time. The rearrangement joins TRBV5-6 to TRBJ2-7, with 8 positions matching TRBD1. Germline V gene sequence: CDR1 SGHDT, CDR2 YYEEEE. V lost 4 bases, J lost 4 bases, and 7 bases stayed unmatched. The length of the CDR3 is 14 residues. Written as DNA, the CDR3 is TGTGCCAGCAGCGGGCCGACAGGGGTTTACGAGCAGTACTTC. This translates into CASSGPTGVYEQYF.

This clone was seen only a few times. J is TRBJ2-2 and V is TRBV29-1; no clear D gene. The CDR3 runs to 12 residues. Trimming pared 4 bases from V and 6 bases from J, leaving 9 bases between. Per the germline V gene, CDR1 is SQVTM and CDR2 is ANQGSEA. CDR3 sequence: CSVAEWSGELFF. CDR3 nucleotides: TGCAGCGTTGCTGAGTGGTCCGGGGAGCTGTTTTTT.

The chain has TRBV7-9 and TRBJ1-5; D remains unclear. Trimming pared 4 bases from V and 1 base from J, leaving 8 bases between. This CDR3 comprises 14 residues. Germline V gives CDR1 SEHNR, CDR2 FQNEAQ (reference sequence). CDR3 in amino acids: CASSSSRSNQPQHF. The CDR3 coding sequence is TGTGCCAGCAGCTCATCAAGAAGCAATCAGCCCCAGCATTTT.

Comments on this clone: The sample holds other DNA sequences that translate to the same CDR3. DNA of the CDR3: TGCAGCGTCCTGGATTACGAGCAGTACTTC. It codes for CSVLDYEQYF. V is TRBV29-1 and J is TRBJ2-7; D is undetermined. CDR1 is SQVTM, CDR2 ANQGSEA, per germline. V lost 6 bases and J lost 4, with 7 bases in between. This CDR3 is 10 amino acids long.

The gene calls are TRBV18 and TRBJ2-7; D perhaps matches TRBD1 (5 bases). Germline V lookup: CDR1 KGHSH, CDR2 LQKENI. The V and J ends lost 4 bases and 6 bases respectively, with 7 bases between them. The CDR3 extends over 11 amino acids. The CDR3 nucleotides are TGTGCCAGCTCACAGGGGCTCGAGCAGTACTTC. Translation gives CASSQGLEQYF.

The table lists this clone with a few counts. This chain connects TRBV29-1 to TRBJ2-3; possibly TRBD2 for D (6 bases). The CDR3 loop spans 18 amino acids. Germline assignment: CDR1 SQVTM and CDR2 ANQGSEA. V was shortened by 0 bases and J by 0 bases, with 19 bases between the two germline ends. This chain's CDR3 is CSVEDRQRRVASTDTQYF. The CDR3 region has the DNA TGCAGCGTTGAAGATAGGCAGCGGAGGGTGGCTAGCACAGATACGCAGTATTTT.

J is TRBJ2-3 and V is TRBV4-2; 11 positions agree with TRBD2. This CDR3 has 17 amino acids. Losses at the gene ends were 2 bases for V and 3 bases for J; bases not matched to a gene: 7. The germline CDR1 and CDR2 sequences are LGHNA and YNFKEQ. In DNA, the CDR3 is TGTGCCAGCAGCCAACTCGGGACTAGCGGTTTTACAGATACGCAGTATTTT. This codes for CASSQLGTSGFTDTQYF.

This chain links TRBV27 with TRBJ2-1; 11 positions agree with TRBD1. V was clipped by 8 bases and J by 3 bases; unmatched bases: 6. CDR3 length: 15 amino acids. Germline V gene data show CDR1 as MNHEY and CDR2 as SMNVEV (reference sequence). CDR3 loop: CASRGTGGGYNEQFF. CDR3 nucleotide sequence: TGTGCCAGCCGCGGGACAGGGGGAGGCTACAATGAGCAGTTCTTC.

The rearrangement joins TRBV4-1 to TRBJ1-1; D is uncertain. The germline gives CDR1 MGHRA, CDR2 YSYEKL. This CDR3 region has 13 residues. V was cut by 3 bases and J by 4 bases, with 9 bases left in between. The DNA of the CDR3 is TGCGCCAGCAGCCACGAGGGAGCCACTGAAGCTTTCTTT. Protein: CASSHEGATEAFF.

As for this clone: A junction end diverges from the germline sequence, so it may reflect a read error. The chain is built from TRBV30 and TRBJ2-2; D is ambiguous. Looked up from germline, CDR1 is GTSNPN and CDR2 is SVGIG (reference sequence). The CDR3 runs to 12 residues. The CDR3 loop reads CAWSVLLGRLLF. CDR3 bases: TGTGCCTGGAGTGTACTGCTCGGACGGCTGCTTTTT.

This rearrangement joins TRBV29-1 to TRBJ2-7; D not resolved. This CDR3 comprises 13 residues. CDR1 and CDR2 (germline): SQVTM, ANQGSEA. The CDR3 spells CSIKRPATYEQYF. The CDR3 DNA is TGCAGTATAAAGAGGCCAGCCACCTACGAGCAGTACTTC.

The chain links TRBV6-6 to TRBJ2-3, with 11 bases lining up with TRBD2. CDR1 and CDR2 from the germline V gene are MNHNY and SVGAGI (reference sequence). The V and J ends lost 9 bases and 3 bases, in that order; junction bases with no gene match: 2. The CDR3 is 13 amino acids. This CDR3 reads CASTSGRTDTQYF. The DNA for the CDR3 is TGTGCCAGTACTAGCGGGAGAACAGATACGCAGTATTTT.

The rearrangement links TRBV29-1 to TRBJ1-2; perhaps TRBD1 as D (6 bases). The germline V and J ends were trimmed by 8 bases and 6 bases, with 13 bases remaining between them. The CDR3 is made up of 11 amino acids. Germline loops: CDR1 SQVTM, CDR2 ANQGSEA. CDR3 loop: CSLGAGDGYTF. CDR3 sequence (DNA): TGCAGCCTGGGGGCAGGGGATGGCTACACCTTC.

The gene calls are TRBV29-1 and TRBJ2-5; no firm D call. Germline V lookup: CDR1 SQVTM, CDR2 ANQGSEA. There are 13 residues in the CDR3. V was pared by 5 bases and J by 1 base, with 11 bases between. The CDR3 DNA reads TGCAGCGTTACCACACCTCTCCAAGAGACCCAGTACTTC. This gives the protein CSVTTPLQETQYF.

This clone was observed a single time. V usage is TRBV7-3 and J usage is TRBJ2-1; TRBD2 agrees at 10 bases. The germline V gene has CDR1 SGHTA and CDR2 FQGTGA. V was pared by 6 bases and J by 7 bases, with 12 bases of the junction left unmatched. This CDR3 is 16 amino acids long. The chain's CDR3 is CASSPGTGLAENEQFF. In nucleotides, the CDR3 is TGTGCCAGCAGTCCAGGGACCGGACTAGCGGAGAATGAGCAGTTCTTC.

The chain recombines TRBV28 with TRBJ2-7; either TRBD1 or TRBD2 may supply D (5 bases each). This CDR3 has 15 residues. Deletions cut 3 bases from V and 5 bases from J, with 17 bases between. Germline V CDR1 and CDR2: MDHEN, SYDVKM. Here the CDR3 DNA reads TGTGCCAGCAGTTTGAGGGACGGCTCGATTGACGAGCAGTACTTC. Encoded protein: CASSLRDGSIDEQYF.

There are a few counts of this clone. The chain couples TRBV6-1 to TRBJ2-2, with D hard to call. This CDR3 has 13 amino acids. Germline V gene lookup returns CDR1 MNHNS and CDR2 SASEGT. Trimming took off 4 bases at V and 8 bases at J, with 11 bases between the two ends. DNA for the CDR3: TGTGCCAGCAGTGTTATAACGGCGGGGGAGCTGTTTTTT. Translation: CASSVITAGELFF.

This chain's CDR3 is CASSQGSSAYEQYF. The CDR3 nucleotides are TGCGCCAGCAGCCAAGGATCCTCGGCCTACGAGCAGTACTTC. The rearrangement uses TRBV4-1 and TRBJ2-7; D is undetermined. The CDR3 sequence is 14 residues long. V was clipped by 1 base and J by 2 bases, with 9 bases between them. Germline loops: CDR1 MGHRA, CDR2 YSYEKL.

This chain joins TRBV29-1 and TRBJ2-1, with D possibly called TRBD1 or TRBD2 (6 bases each). The CDR3 totals 13 residues. The germline V gene has CDR1 SQVTM and CDR2 ANQGSEA. The CDR3 is CSIEGEAEIEQFF. In DNA form, the CDR3 reads TGCAGTATAGAGGGGGAGGCCGAGATTGAGCAGTTCTTC.

This chain links TRBV29-1 with TRBJ1-4; weak D call: TRBD1 (5 bases). V was pared by 2 bases and J by 8 bases, with 12 bases between. The CDR3 covers 13 residues. Germline CDR1 reads SQVTM; CDR2 reads ANQGSEA. This CDR3 is CSVEQGPGEKLFF. DNA for the CDR3: TGCAGCGTTGAACAGGGACCAGGCGAAAAACTGTTTTTT.

The chain combines TRBV29-1 with TRBJ2-7, with unresolved D. CDR1 and CDR2 (germline): SQVTM, ANQGSEA. The CDR3 extends over 13 amino acids. V was pared by 4 bases and J by 0 bases, with 10 bases between. This chain's CDR3 is CSVVASFSYEQYF. CDR3 coding DNA: TGCAGCGTTGTCGCTTCGTTCTCCTACGAGCAGTACTTC.

This chain uses TRBV29-1 with TRBJ1-1; D remains unclear. The CDR3 is 11 amino acids. Per germline, CDR1 SQVTM and CDR2 ANQGSEA. Trimming took 3 bases from V and 6 from J, leaving 8 bases between them. The CDR3 here is CSVDPRAEAFF. In nucleotides, the CDR3 is TGCAGCGTTGACCCTCGCGCTGAAGCTTTCTTT.

V usage is TRBV2 and J usage is TRBJ1-1; TRBD1 matches at 7 bases. The CDR3 extends over 14 amino acids. Looked up from germline, CDR1 is SNHLY and CDR2 is FYNNEI. With V trimmed by 4 bases and J by 0 bases, 2 bases remained unmatched. The CDR3: CASSGQGLNTEAFF. The CDR3 nucleotides are TGTGCCAGCAGTGGACAGGGTTTGAACACTGAAGCTTTCTTT.

There are a few counts of this clone. This chain uses TRBV29-1 with TRBJ2-1; D is ambiguous. This CDR3 is built from 13 residues. In germline, CDR1 is SQVTM, CDR2 ANQGSEA. With 7 bases removed from V and 4 bases from J, the gap between germline ends came to 14 bases. CDR3 residues: CSATGLGYNEQFF. The DNA of the CDR3 is TGCAGCGCTACCGGGTTAGGGTACAATGAGCAGTTCTTC.

This chain joins TRBV5-1 and TRBJ2-1; D is ambiguous. The V end lost 0 bases, the J end lost 7 bases, and 8 bases lay between the germline ends. The germline V gene has CDR1 SGHRS and CDR2 YFSETQ. This CDR3 has 13 amino acids. This CDR3 reads CASSLALGNEQFF. CDR3 DNA sequence: TGCGCCAGCAGCTTGGCCCTAGGTAATGAGCAGTTCTTC.

The V and J genes are TRBV29-1 and TRBJ2-2; a weak D match, TRBD2 (6 bases). The germline V and J ends were trimmed by 3 bases and 5 bases, with 16 bases remaining between them. Per germline, CDR1 SQVTM and CDR2 ANQGSEA. The CDR3 spans 15 residues. Here the CDR3 reads CSVDFSQAGTGELFF. The CDR3, as DNA: TGCAGCGTTGATTTCTCCCAGGCGGGGACCGGGGAGCTGTTTTTT.